These T cell receptor beta chains were read from a single sample in a study of blood T cell repertoires in COVID-19. Sequencing used immunoSEQ multiplex PCR; TCRdb keeps in-frame clones, though not all of them. The data hold about 200,000 clones, with 81% observed a single time. The sequencing input was PBMCs or T cells enriched from blood (not recorded which). The receptor source for this set is a woman between 45 and 65 years old with acute COVID-19. Each CDR3 is given with its conserved first and last residue. Each record gives: V gene, clone size, J gene, D gene, CDR3 protein, CDR3 DNA. D genes are given only for firm matches. Clone sizes are given selectively: once, few, many, or a class where the clone is expanded.

V: TRBV28; size: NA; J: TRBJ1-5; D: TRBD1; CDR3: CASTTDREGINQPQHF; DNA: TGTGCCAGCACCACGGACAGGGAGGGGATCAATCAGCCCCAGCATTTT
V: TRBV5-1; size: NA; J: TRBJ2-1; D: TRBD2; CDR3: CASSLRTSGKNEQFF; DNA: TGCGCCAGCAGCTTAAGGACTAGCGGGAAGAATGAGCAGTTCTTC
V: TRBV29-1; size: NA; J: TRBJ2-7; D: TRBD2; CDR3: CSVEDRGLTSYEQYF; DNA: TGCAGCGTTGAAGATCGGGGACTAACCTCCTACGAGCAGTACTTC
V: TRBV3-1/TRBV3-2; size: NA; J: TRBJ1-4; D: TRBD1; CDR3: CASSQVGQGVHNEKLFF; DNA: TGTGCCAGCAGCCAAGTTGGACAGGGGGTGCATAATGAAAAACTGTTTTTT
V: TRBV9; size: NA; J: TRBJ1-4; D: TRBD1; CDR3: CASSRLPGQGSEKLFF; DNA: TGTGCCAGCAGCCGACTACCGGGACAGGGGAGTGAAAAACTGTTTTTT
V: TRBV7-8; size: NA; J: TRBJ2-1; D: TRBD1; CDR3: CASSFDRGGNEQFF; DNA: TGTGCCAGCAGCTTTGACAGGGGAGGTAATGAGCAGTTCTTC
V: TRBV27; size: NA; J: TRBJ1-1; D: NA; CDR3: CASQNGGPMNTEAFF; DNA: TGTGCCAGCCAAAACGGGGGGCCCATGAACACTGAAGCTTTCTTT
V: TRBV5-1; size: NA; J: TRBJ2-5; D: NA; CDR3: CASSLYRGAGETQYF; DNA: TGCGCCAGCAGCTTGTATCGGGGGGCCGGTGAGACCCAGTACTTC
V: TRBV7-3; size: NA; J: TRBJ2-3; D: TRBD2; CDR3: CASNPAGGSGDTQYF; DNA: TGTGCCAGCAACCCCGCGGGAGGGTCGGGAGATACGCAGTATTTT
V: TRBV10-3; size: few; J: TRBJ1-5; D: NA; CDR3: CAISEPAGQPQHF; DNA: TGTGCCATCAGTGAGCCGGCGGGTCAGCCCCAGCATTTT